Listed here are 29 T cell receptor beta chains from one sample, sequenced in a study of Ad26.COV2.S vaccination and SARS-CoV-2 variants. The treatment is: over 15 received Ad26.COV2.S at low or high dose, single or two shots; roughly five received placebo; per-sample allocation not given. Collection of samples fell on day 63 after the first vaccine or placebo injection. This table comes from immunoSEQ multiplex PCR, and its TCRdb copy is limited to in-frame clones, with some not included. The sample comprises some 400,000 clones, around 91% of which are singletons, and about 2% rests with the top ten. The sample consisted of peripheral blood, taken in a trial of Ad26.COV2.S vaccine versus placebo. These TCRs come from a person between 18 and 59 years old who received the Ad26.COV2.S COVID-19 vaccine or a placebo.

This rearrangement joins TRBV4-1 to TRBJ2-5; D tentatively fits TRBD1 or TRBD2 (5 bases each). CDR3 length: 18 residues. The V end lost 0 bases, the J end lost 2 bases, and 19 bases lay between the germline ends. The germline CDR1 and CDR2 sequences are MGHRA and YSYEKL. The CDR3 loop is CASSQDGFPGPTQETQYF. The DNA for the CDR3 is TGCGCCAGCAGCCAAGATGGCTTTCCGGGACCAACTCAAGAGACCCAGTACTTC.

This clone was counted only a few times. The chain is built from TRBV25-1 and TRBJ1-2; D is possibly TRBD1 (5 bases). Germline V gene lookup returns CDR1 MGHDK and CDR2 SYGVNS. Trimming took off 3 bases at V and 0 bases at J, with 11 bases between the two ends. CDR3 length equals 15 residues. This chain's CDR3 is CASSEGGNSNYGYTF. CDR3 nucleotides: TGTGCCAGCAGTGAGGGGGGGAACTCTAACTATGGCTACACCTTC.

This chain links TRBV9 with TRBJ2-3; TRBD1 might be the D (5 bases). The CDR3 spans 17 residues. Germline lookup yields CDR1 SGDLS and CDR2 YYNGEE. The germline V and J ends were trimmed by 0 bases and 2 bases, with 16 bases remaining between them. As DNA, the CDR3 is TGTGCCAGCAGCGTAGAGGGCCCGGACATCTACACAGATACGCAGTATTTT. Amino acid sequence: CASSVEGPDIYTDTQYF.

The genes are TRBV4-1 and TRBJ2-2; 9 positions match TRBD2. Germline V gene data show CDR1 as MGHRA and CDR2 as YSYEKL. The CDR3 extends over 17 amino acids. V trimming: 0 bases; J trimming: 2 bases; junction bases outside the gene matches: 4. DNA for the CDR3: TGCGCCAGCAGCCAAGAAGCGGGGGGCGCAAACACCGGGGAGCTGTTTTTT. Translated: CASSQEAGGANTGELFF.

J is TRBJ1-3 and V is TRBV28, with 10 bases identical to TRBD1. The V gene's germline CDR1 is MDHEN and CDR2 SYDVKM. The CDR3 spans 16 residues. Trimming at V came to 7 bases and at J to 0 bases, leaving 6 bases not matched to a gene. Here the CDR3 reads CASTPGQGLSGNTIYF. In DNA, the CDR3 is TGTGCCAGCACCCCGGGACAGGGGCTCTCTGGAAACACCATATATTTT.

For this clone: A junction end diverges from the germline sequence, so it may reflect a read error. This chain links TRBV7-7 with TRBJ2-1; D remains unclear. This CDR3 region has 15 residues. Germline assignment: CDR1 SSHAT and CDR2 FNYEAQ (reference sequence). CDR3 coding DNA: TGTGCTAGCAGCCTCGGAGATAGTGCCTACAATGAGCAGTTCTTC. Translated: CASSLGDSAYNEQFF. The full variable domain, with the rest looked up from reference TRBV7-7 and TRBJ2-1, is GAGVSQSPRYKVTKRGQDVTLRCDPISSHATLYWYQQALGQGPEFLTYFNYEAQPDKSGLPSDRFSAERPEGSISTLTIQRTEQRDSAMYRCASSLGDSAYNEQFFGPGTRLTVL.

This clone occurred once. The chain couples TRBV19 to TRBJ1-2; unclear D gene. This CDR3 is built from 13 residues. Germline V lookup: CDR1 LNHDA, CDR2 SQIVND (reference sequence). V was pared by 9 bases and J by 0 bases, with 11 bases between. The CDR3 DNA sequence: TGTGCCAGCGGGGTCGCCCCTAACTATGGCTACACCTTC. Its protein product is CASGVAPNYGYTF. Supplemented by reference TRBV19 and TRBJ1-2, the full variable domain reads DGGITQSPKYLFRKEGQNVTLSCEQNLNHDAMYWYRQDPGQGLRLIYYSQIVNDFQKGDIAEGYSVSREKKESFPLTVTSAQKNPTAFYLCASGVAPNYGYTFGSGTRLTVV.

The V gene is TRBV14, the J gene TRBJ2-1; the match to TRBD2 covers 9 bases. Germline-derived CDR1 and CDR2 are SGHDN and FVKESK. The trim removed 3 bases at V and 6 bases at J, leaving 9 bases unmatched. This CDR3 comprises 16 residues. CDR3 loop: CASSHGAGGPRNEQFF. CDR3 DNA: TGTGCCAGCAGCCACGGGGCGGGAGGGCCGCGCAATGAGCAGTTCTTC.

The V call is TRBV7-2, the J call TRBJ2-1, with TRBD2 identical over 9 bases. V gave up 4 bases and J gave up 3 bases; unmatched junction bases: 13. Germline V gene sequence: CDR1 SGHTA, CDR2 FQGNSA. This CDR3 contains 18 residues. CDR3 in amino acids: CASSSTLVLAGNYNEQFF. CDR3 DNA sequence: TGTGCCAGCAGCTCCACGTTGGTTCTAGCGGGGAACTACAATGAGCAGTTCTTC.

The count of this clone is one. The genes are TRBV25-1 and TRBJ2-7, with TRBD1 matching 7 bases. Trimming took 5 bases from V and 2 from J; bases not matched to a gene: 3. This CDR3 is 13 amino acids long. Germline CDR1 and CDR2: MGHDK and SYGVNS. CDR3 sequence reads: CASSRGQAYEQYF. The DNA of the CDR3 is TGTGCCAGCAGTAGAGGACAGGCCTACGAGCAGTACTTC.

This chain links TRBV19 with TRBJ1-5; D gene ambiguous. The CDR3 has 14 amino acids. Germline V gives CDR1 LNHDA, CDR2 SQIVND (reference sequence). Trimming took 7 bases from V and 2 from J, leaving 12 bases between them. CDR3 bases: TGTGCCAGTAACTCGGACGGTCGCAATCAGCCCCAGCATTTT. Protein sequence: CASNSDGRNQPQHF.

This chain connects TRBV28 to TRBJ1-1; 9 nucleotides align to TRBD1. Germline CDR1 reads MDHEN; CDR2 reads SYDVKM. V gave up 8 bases and J gave up 4 bases; unmatched junction bases: 17. The CDR3 is made up of 17 amino acids. The DNA for the CDR3 is TGTGCCAGCCCCCCCCGTTTGGGACAGGGATTGAGCACTGAAGCTTTCTTT. It yields the protein CASPPRLGQGLSTEAFF. Filled out from reference TRBV28 and TRBJ1-1, the complete variable domain reads DVKVTQSSRYLVKRTGEKVFLECVQDMDHENMFWYRQDPGLGLRLIYFSYDVKMKEKGDIPEGYSVSREKKERFSLILESASTNQTSMYLCASPPRLGQGLSTEAFFGQGTRLTVV.

V usage is TRBV7-9 and J usage is TRBJ2-7; 8 positions agree with TRBD1. The CDR3 extends over 14 amino acids. CDR1 SEHNR and CDR2 FQNEAQ come from the germline V gene (reference sequence). The V segment lost 5 bases and the J segment 1 base; nucleotides outside the gene matches: 4. DNA for the CDR3: TGTGCCAGCAGCCTGACAGGGGTTTCCTACGAGCAGTACTTC. It specifies CASSLTGVSYEQYF.

V is TRBV11-2 and J is TRBJ2-5; D not resolved. CDR1 and CDR2 from the germline V gene are SGHAT and FQNNGV. V lost 1 base and J lost 5, with 5 bases in between. The CDR3 length is 12 residues. The DNA of the CDR3 is TGTGCCAGCAGCTTAGGACGGGAGACCCAGTACTTC. Translating it yields CASSLGRETQYF.

The V gene is TRBV19, the J gene TRBJ2-3, with a possible D match to TRBD1 (7 bases). Germline assignment: CDR1 LNHDA and CDR2 SQIVND (reference sequence). Deletions cut 10 bases from V and 3 bases from J, with 14 bases between. The CDR3 length is 13 residues. The CDR3 bases are TGTGCCACCCGGACAGGAGGGACAGATACGCAGTATTTT. Translating it yields CATRTGGTDTQYF.

This rearrangement joins TRBV20-1 to TRBJ1-2; D remains unclear. Trimming left V 3 bases short and J 0 bases short, with 17 bases between. The V gene's germline CDR1 is DFQATT and CDR2 SNEGSKA (reference sequence). This CDR3 contains 16 residues. CDR3: CSASIVGGRANYGYTF. CDR3 coding DNA: TGCAGTGCTAGTATCGTAGGAGGTAGAGCTAACTATGGCTACACCTTC.

This chain joins TRBV4-1 and TRBJ1-5; a weak D match, TRBD1 (6 bases). The germline V gene has CDR1 MGHRA and CDR2 YSYEKL. Trimming cost V 4 bases and J 1 base, with 11 bases left between them. The CDR3 is 15 residues long. The CDR3 DNA reads as TGCGCCAGCAGCCCAGGGGCCGTCAGCAATCAGCCCCAGCATTTT. Residues: CASSPGAVSNQPQHF.

V usage is TRBV5-8 and J usage is TRBJ2-7; perhaps TRBD1 as D (5 bases). The V gene's germline CDR1 is SGHTS and CDR2 YDEGEE. There are 15 residues in the CDR3. Trimming pared 3 bases from V and 3 bases from J, leaving 16 bases between. CDR3 region: CASSYPVGVRYEQYF. The CDR3 DNA sequence: TGTGCCAGCAGCTATCCGGTAGGGGTCCGCTACGAGCAGTACTTC. Full variable domain (rest looked up from reference TRBV5-8 and TRBJ2-7): EAGVTQSPTHLIKTRGQQATLRCSPISGHTSVYWYQQALGLGLQFLLWYDEGEERNRGNFPPRFSGRQFPNYSSELNVNALELEDSALYLCASSYPVGVRYEQYFGPGTRLTVT.

V usage is TRBV30 and J usage is TRBJ1-1; possible D gene TRBD1, 6 bases. V was trimmed by 3 bases and J by 4 bases, leaving 15 bases between them. CDR3 length equals 14 residues. CDR1 is GTSNPN and CDR2 is SVGIG in the germline V gene (reference sequence). In DNA, the CDR3 is TGTGCCTGGAGCCAAACAGGGAGGACCACTGAAGCTTTCTTT. The encoded protein is CAWSQTGRTTEAFF. The full variable domain, in which reference TRBV30 and TRBJ1-1 provide the parts outside the CDR3, is SQTIHQWPATLVQPVGSPLSLECTVEGTSNPNLYWYRQAAGRGLQLLFYSVGIGQISSEVPQNLSASRPQDRQFILSSKKLLLSDSGFYLCAWSQTGRTTEAFFGQGTRLTVV.

The chain joins TRBV28 to TRBJ1-2, with D possibly TRBD1 on 5 matching bases. The CDR3 totals 14 residues. Germline loops: CDR1 MDHEN, CDR2 SYDVKM. The V gene lost 6 bases and the J gene lost 6 bases, with 17 bases spanning the gap. The CDR3 reads CASSPGLRADGYTF. CDR3 coding DNA: TGTGCCAGCAGCCCGGGACTTAGGGCGGATGGCTACACCTTC.

This clone was picked up a small number of times. CDR3 in amino acids: CASSLRQGHSPLHF. CDR3 coding DNA: TGTGCCAGCAGTTTAAGACAGGGGCATTCACCCCTCCACTTT. The gene calls are TRBV27 and TRBJ1-6; TRBD1 matches 8 bases. V trimming: 2 bases; J trimming: 8 bases; junction bases outside the gene matches: 2. Germline V gene sequence: CDR1 MNHEY, CDR2 SMNVEV (reference sequence). This CDR3 has 14 residues.

The chain has TRBV14 and TRBJ2-5; D perhaps matches TRBD2 (6 bases). The CDR3 covers 15 residues. CDR1 is SGHDN, CDR2 FVKESK, per germline. Trimming took off 2 bases at V and 5 bases at J, with 15 bases between the two ends. The CDR3 spells CASSQKDGGRETQYF. CDR3 DNA sequence: TGTGCCAGCAGCCAAAAGGACGGGGGACGGGAGACCCAGTACTTC.

This chain uses TRBV7-9 with TRBJ2-7; 8 bases map to TRBD2. From germline, CDR1 is SEHNR and CDR2 FQNEAQ (reference sequence). The V gene end was trimmed by 1 base and the J gene end by 3 bases; junction bases not matched to a gene: 5. The CDR3 totals 15 residues. CDR3 protein: CASSLGPAGDYEQYF. The CDR3 DNA is TGTGCCAGCAGCTTAGGGCCAGCGGGGGACTACGAGCAGTACTTC. Full variable domain (outside the CDR3, taken from reference TRBV7-9 and TRBJ2-7): DTGVSQNPRHKITKRGQNVTFRCDPISEHNRLYWYRQTLGQGPEFLTYFQNEAQLEKSRLLSDRFSAERPKGSFSTLEIQRTEQGDSAMYLCASSLGPAGDYEQYFGPGTRLTVT.

The genes are TRBV4-3 and TRBJ2-3; unclear D gene. Per germline, CDR1 LGHNA and CDR2 YSLEER. The CDR3 covers 13 residues. Trimming removed 0 bases from V and 6 bases from J, with 7 bases in between. The CDR3 sequence: CASSQDGVDTQYF. In DNA, the CDR3 is TGCGCCAGCAGCCAAGATGGTGTGGATACGCAGTATTTT.

The gene calls are TRBV5-8 and TRBJ2-7; D is uncertain. V dropped 7 bases and J dropped 3 bases, with 14 bases sitting between them. The V gene's germline CDR1 is SGHTS and CDR2 YDEGEE. CDR3 length equals 13 residues. DNA of the CDR3: TGTGCCAGCTCGCGAGTAAGGGTCTACGAGCAGTACTTC. It specifies CASSRVRVYEQYF.

The chain recombines TRBV27 with TRBJ1-2, with a possible D match to TRBD1 (6 bases). The germline gives CDR1 MNHEY, CDR2 SMNVEV (reference sequence). This CDR3 has 16 residues. The germline V and J ends were trimmed by 1 base and 3 bases, with 15 bases remaining between them. Here the CDR3 reads CASSLYGGRADYGYTF. The CDR3 DNA follows: TGTGCCAGCAGTTTATATGGGGGGCGCGCGGACTATGGCTACACCTTC.

This clone was counted a single time. J is TRBJ1-4 and V is TRBV5-4; D is undetermined. The germline CDR1 and CDR2 sequences are SGHNT and YYREEE (reference sequence). This CDR3 region has 14 residues. V dropped 0 bases and J dropped 8 bases, with 11 bases sitting between them. Written as DNA, the CDR3 is TGTGCCAGCAGCTTGGGTGGACGGAGGGAAAAACTGTTTTTT. This encodes CASSLGGRREKLFF.

CDR3 residues: CSASHGLAGGNEQFF. CDR3 DNA: TGCAGTGCTAGTCATGGACTAGCGGGAGGGAATGAGCAGTTCTTC. V is TRBV20-1 and J is TRBJ2-1; 15 positions match TRBD2. The CDR3 covers 15 residues. CDR1 is DFQATT, CDR2 SNEGSKA, per germline (reference sequence). V lost 3 bases, J lost 7 bases, and 4 bases stayed unmatched.

The chain links TRBV27 to TRBJ2-5; 7 nucleotides match TRBD1. V lost 3 bases to trimming and J lost 7 bases; unmatched junction nucleotides: 8. CDR1 is MNHEY and CDR2 is SMNVEV in the germline V gene (reference sequence). The CDR3 spans 14 residues. CDR3 sequence: CASSLVGQVGTQYF. Here the CDR3 DNA reads TGTGCCAGCAGTTTGGTCGGACAGGTCGGGACCCAGTACTTC.